A selection of T cell receptor beta chains follows, all from one sample in a study of blood T cells in healthy people across ages. TCRdb re-analysed the 5' RACE reads in MiXCR, keeping a single row per CDR3 protein. The data contain 1.5 million to 2 million distinct CDR3 sequences, about 39% of them singletons. The sample consisted of blood. The receptor source for this set is a human donor in good health. Both conserved end residues are part of each CDR3. Each record gives: J gene, D gene, clone size, V gene, CDR3 protein, CDR3 DNA. The D gene is left open where the match is weak. The listing skips clone size in some rows; elsewhere it reads once, few, many or a size class.

j_gene: TRBJ1-1
d_gene: NA
abundance: NA
v_gene: TRBV5-6
CDR3aa: CASSWRDSSYTEAFF
CDR3nt: TGTGCCAGCAGCTGGCGTGACAGCAGTTACACTGAAGCTTTCTTT

j_gene: TRBJ2-3
d_gene: NA
abundance: few
v_gene: TRBV18
CDR3aa: CASSPRQPPDTQYF
CDR3nt: TGTGCCAGCTCACCGCGACAACCCCCAGATACGCAGTATTTT

j_gene: TRBJ2-7
d_gene: TRBD2
abundance: NA
v_gene: TRBV7-2
CDR3aa: CASSLGPAGDPYEQYF
CDR3nt: TGTGCCAGCAGCTTAGGCCCAGCGGGGGATCCCTACGAGCAGTACTTC

j_gene: TRBJ1-1
d_gene: TRBD1
abundance: NA
v_gene: TRBV29-1
CDR3aa: CSVGGDRGVLGTEAFF
CDR3nt: TGCAGCGTTGGTGGGGACAGGGGCGTCCTTGGCACTGAAGCTTTCTTT

j_gene: TRBJ1-2
d_gene: NA
abundance: NA
v_gene: TRBV6-5
CDR3aa: CASSYYRPIANYGYTF
CDR3nt: TGTGCCAGCAGTTACTACAGGCCGATTGCTAACTATGGCTACACCTTC

j_gene: TRBJ1-3
d_gene: NA
abundance: NA
v_gene: TRBV10-3
CDR3aa: CATGVYSGNTIYF
CDR3nt: TGTGCCACGGGGGTGTACTCTGGAAACACCATATATTTT

j_gene: TRBJ2-1
d_gene: TRBD2
abundance: NA
v_gene: TRBV29-1
CDR3aa: CSVSPRGREGSYNEQFF
CDR3nt: TGCAGCGTCTCGCCCCGGGGGCGGGAGGGCTCCTACAATGAGCAGTTCTTC

j_gene: TRBJ1-2
d_gene: NA
abundance: few
v_gene: TRBV9
CDR3aa: CASSVGAATYYGYTF
CDR3nt: TGTGCCAGCAGCGTAGGCGCAGCCACGTACTATGGCTACACCTTC

j_gene: TRBJ2-1
d_gene: NA
abundance: NA
v_gene: TRBV5-1
CDR3aa: CASSSGTLSSYNEQFF
CDR3nt: TGCGCCAGCAGCTCCGGGACGTTGAGCTCCTACAATGAGCAGTTCTTC

j_gene: TRBJ1-5
d_gene: TRBD1
abundance: NA
v_gene: TRBV2
CDR3aa: CASTAAMDREGNQPQHF
CDR3nt: TGTGCCAGCACTGCGGCGATGGACAGGGAGGGCAATCAGCCCCAGCATTTT

j_gene: TRBJ1-5
d_gene: NA
abundance: NA
v_gene: TRBV20-1
CDR3aa: CSARDPGGGQPQHF
CDR3nt: TGCAGTGCTAGAGATCCCGGGGGGGGTCAGCCCCAGCATTTT

j_gene: TRBJ1-2
d_gene: TRBD1
abundance: few
v_gene: TRBV29-1
CDR3aa: CSVGPRTGLYGYTF
CDR3nt: TGCAGCGTTGGGCCCAGGACAGGACTCTATGGCTACACCTTC

j_gene: TRBJ1-1
d_gene: NA
abundance: NA
v_gene: TRBV14
CDR3aa: CASSPTSGTEAFF
CDR3nt: TGTGCCAGCAGCCCCACATCGGGAACTGAAGCTTTCTTT

j_gene: TRBJ2-1
d_gene: NA
abundance: NA
v_gene: TRBV7-3
CDR3aa: CASSCGGPNNEQFF
CDR3nt: TGTGCCAGCAGCTGTGGGGGGCCCAACAATGAGCAGTTCTTC

j_gene: TRBJ2-1
d_gene: NA
abundance: few
v_gene: TRBV30
CDR3aa: CAWRQSSWGEQFF
CDR3nt: TGTGCCTGGAGACAGTCCTCGTGGGGTGAGCAGTTCTTC

j_gene: TRBJ2-1
d_gene: TRBD1
abundance: few
v_gene: TRBV25-1
CDR3aa: CASSAWDRGVNEQFF
CDR3nt: TGTGCCAGCAGTGCTTGGGACAGGGGGGTCAATGAGCAGTTCTTC

j_gene: TRBJ1-2
d_gene: NA
abundance: NA
v_gene: TRBV20-1
CDR3aa: CSAQKRTAYGYTF
CDR3nt: TGCAGTGCTCAAAAAAGGACAGCCTATGGCTACACCTTC

j_gene: TRBJ2-1
d_gene: TRBD2
abundance: few
v_gene: TRBV4-1
CDR3aa: CASSSRGEPYNEQFF
CDR3nt: TGCGCCAGCAGTAGCCGGGGGGAGCCCTACAATGAGCAGTTCTTC

j_gene: TRBJ1-2
d_gene: NA
abundance: NA
v_gene: TRBV4-1
CDR3aa: CASSQVGHSGDNYGYTF
CDR3nt: TGCGCCAGCAGCCAAGTAGGGCACAGCGGGGACAACTATGGCTACACCTTC

j_gene: TRBJ1-2
d_gene: TRBD1
abundance: NA
v_gene: TRBV7-2
CDR3aa: CASSSTGSRGNRDGYTF
CDR3nt: TGTGCCAGCAGCTCGACAGGGTCGAGGGGTAATAGGGATGGCTACACCTTC

j_gene: TRBJ1-2
d_gene: NA
abundance: NA
v_gene: TRBV5-8
CDR3aa: CASRYTNSVYGYTF
CDR3nt: TGTGCCAGCAGATACACGAACAGCGTCTATGGCTACACCTTC

j_gene: TRBJ1-4
d_gene: TRBD1
abundance: NA
v_gene: TRBV5-1
CDR3aa: CASSFMSGGDEKLFF
CDR3nt: TGCGCCAGCAGCTTCATGTCAGGGGGAGATGAAAAACTGTTTTTT

j_gene: TRBJ2-1
d_gene: NA
abundance: NA
v_gene: TRBV11-2
CDR3aa: CASSLEVREQFF
CDR3nt: TGTGCCAGCAGCTTAGAGGTAAGGGAGCAGTTCTTC

j_gene: TRBJ2-2
d_gene: TRBD1
abundance: few
v_gene: TRBV10-3
CDR3aa: CAISEPDRLFGELFF
CDR3nt: TGTGCCATCAGTGAGCCGGACAGGCTCTTCGGGGAGCTGTTTTTT

j_gene: TRBJ1-1
d_gene: NA
abundance: few
v_gene: TRBV6-5
CDR3aa: CASSYVKGTEAFF
CDR3nt: TGTGCCAGCAGTTACGTGAAGGGTACTGAAGCTTTCTTT

j_gene: TRBJ2-5
d_gene: NA
abundance: few
v_gene: TRBV29-1
CDR3aa: CSVSVGPTQETQYF
CDR3nt: TGCAGCGTTAGCGTTGGTCCCACCCAAGAGACCCAGTACTTC

j_gene: TRBJ2-1
d_gene: TRBD1
abundance: NA
v_gene: TRBV5-5
CDR3aa: CASRPFPGTGVSYNEQFF
CDR3nt: TGTGCCAGCAGACCTTTCCCCGGGACAGGGGTTTCCTACAATGAGCAGTTCTTC

j_gene: TRBJ2-5
d_gene: NA
abundance: NA
v_gene: TRBV18
CDR3aa: CASSPRGGPEEQYF
CDR3nt: TGTGCCAGCTCACCCCGGGGCGGCCCTGAGGAGCAGTACTTC

j_gene: TRBJ2-7
d_gene: TRBD2
abundance: few
v_gene: TRBV11-2
CDR3aa: CASSFELAGGPSTPQDYEQYF
CDR3nt: TGTGCCAGCAGCTTCGAACTAGCGGGGGGGCCGAGTACTCCACAAGATTACGAGCAGTACTTC

j_gene: TRBJ2-5
d_gene: NA
abundance: NA
v_gene: TRBV7-9
CDR3aa: CASSLTVLETQYF
CDR3nt: TGTGCCAGCAGCCTAACAGTCTTAGAGACCCAGTACTTC

j_gene: TRBJ2-7
d_gene: NA
abundance: few
v_gene: TRBV6-2/TRBV6-3
CDR3aa: CASSYSRQYRTYEQYF
CDR3nt: TGTGCCAGCAGTTACTCGAGGCAGTACCGGACCTACGAGCAGTACTTC

j_gene: TRBJ2-5
d_gene: TRBD2
abundance: few
v_gene: TRBV10-3
CDR3aa: CAISDTSGEEYQETQYF
CDR3nt: TGTGCCATCAGTGACACTAGCGGGGAGGAGTACCAAGAGACCCAGTACTTC

j_gene: TRBJ2-7
d_gene: NA
abundance: few
v_gene: TRBV4-3
CDR3aa: CASSPYRGANEQYF
CDR3nt: TGCGCCAGCAGCCCGTACCGGGGGGCGAACGAGCAGTACTTC

j_gene: TRBJ2-1
d_gene: TRBD2
abundance: few
v_gene: TRBV20-1
CDR3aa: CSVNGGADEQFF
CDR3nt: TGCAGTGTGAACGGGGGGGCCGATGAGCAGTTCTTC

j_gene: TRBJ1-2
d_gene: TRBD1
abundance: NA
v_gene: TRBV7-2
CDR3aa: CASSLAVTGGEYGYTF
CDR3nt: TGTGCCAGCAGCTTAGCGGTGACAGGGGGAGAGTATGGCTACACCTTC

j_gene: TRBJ1-1
d_gene: TRBD1
abundance: few
v_gene: TRBV14
CDR3aa: CASSQDGTESLNTEAFF
CDR3nt: TGTGCCAGCAGCCAAGATGGGACAGAGAGTTTAAACACTGAAGCTTTCTTT

j_gene: TRBJ1-5
d_gene: TRBD1
abundance: NA
v_gene: TRBV2
CDR3aa: CASRRQGEQPQHF
CDR3nt: TGTGCCAGCAGACGACAGGGTGAACAGCCCCAGCATTTT

j_gene: TRBJ2-1
d_gene: TRBD2
abundance: NA
v_gene: TRBV5-1
CDR3aa: CASSLVPSGGGRNEQFF
CDR3nt: TGCGCCAGCAGCTTGGTCCCCAGCGGGGGGGGTCGCAATGAGCAGTTCTTC

j_gene: TRBJ2-1
d_gene: TRBD2
abundance: NA
v_gene: TRBV7-3
CDR3aa: CASSSGLANEQFF
CDR3nt: TGTGCCAGCAGCTCGGGACTAGCCAATGAGCAGTTCTTC

j_gene: TRBJ2-7
d_gene: NA
abundance: many
v_gene: TRBV20-1
CDR3aa: CSAETGWTHLYEQYF
CDR3nt: TGCAGTGCTGAGACAGGCTGGACTCACCTCTACGAGCAGTACTTC

j_gene: TRBJ1-6
d_gene: TRBD1
abundance: NA
v_gene: TRBV12-3/TRBV12-4
CDR3aa: CASSMTGNDSPLHF
CDR3nt: TGTGCCAGCAGCATGACAGGGAATGATTCACCCCTCCACTTT

j_gene: TRBJ2-1
d_gene: NA
abundance: NA
v_gene: TRBV5-6
CDR3aa: CASRYTGAYNEQFF
CDR3nt: TGTGCCAGCAGATATACCGGGGCCTACAATGAGCAGTTCTTC

j_gene: TRBJ2-3
d_gene: NA
abundance: NA
v_gene: TRBV10-3
CDR3aa: CAISGTSSTDTQYF
CDR3nt: TGTGCCATCAGTGGGACTTCTTCCACAGATACGCAGTATTTT

j_gene: TRBJ2-7
d_gene: NA
abundance: NA
v_gene: TRBV7-9
CDR3aa: CASNLPTAYEQYF
CDR3nt: TGTGCCAGCAACCTACCTACAGCCTACGAGCAGTACTTC

j_gene: TRBJ2-7
d_gene: NA
abundance: many
v_gene: TRBV10-3
CDR3aa: CAIRAWRGTADEQYF
CDR3nt: TGTGCCATCCGGGCTTGGCGGGGGACAGCGGACGAGCAGTACTTC

j_gene: TRBJ2-1
d_gene: NA
abundance: NA
v_gene: TRBV29-1
CDR3aa: CSVALGHAYEQFF
CDR3nt: TGCAGCGTTGCTCTAGGACATGCCTACGAGCAGTTCTTC

j_gene: TRBJ2-6
d_gene: TRBD1
abundance: NA
v_gene: TRBV7-9
CDR3aa: CASSLIPGGAGANVLTF
CDR3nt: TGTGCCAGCAGCTTAATCCCAGGGGGCGCAGGGGCCAACGTCCTGACTTTC